This passage covers 5 T cell receptor beta chains from one sample sequenced in a study of blood T cells in healthy people across ages. A second PCR, run for roughly 7 to 11 cycles, used a sample-barcoded 5' primer plus a J-beta primer mix. TCRdb re-called the 5' RACE reads with MiXCR, one entry per CDR3 protein. The profile shows hundreds of thousands of distinct CDR3 sequences, around 38% of them singletons. The sample comprised blood. The origin of the receptors is an elderly man in good health.

The CDR3 region is CSAREVGKGNQPQHF. In nucleotides, the CDR3 is TGCAGTGCTAGAGAGGTGGGAAAGGGGAATCAGCCCCAGCATTTT. V is TRBV20-1 and J is TRBJ1-5; D is possibly TRBD1 (5 bases). This CDR3 contains 15 residues. V shed 0 bases and J shed 4 bases, with 13 bases lying between them. Germline CDR1 reads DFQATT; CDR2 reads SNEGSKA (reference sequence).

This clonotype was recorded once. This chain connects TRBV20-1 to TRBJ1-1; no clear D gene. The CDR3 is 12 residues long. Per germline, CDR1 DFQATT and CDR2 SNEGSKA (reference sequence). Trimming shortened V by 3 bases and J by 6 bases, and 11 bases separated the two germline ends. DNA of the CDR3: TGCAGTGCTAGCCTACGGGTGTCTGAAGCTTTCTTT. Protein: CSASLRVSEAFF.

The chain recombines TRBV4-2 with TRBJ2-4; a weak D match, TRBD1 (5 bases). TRBJ2-7 explains the end of the DNA better; the J call may be wrong. The CDR3 length is 16 residues. The V gene's germline CDR1 is LGHNA and CDR2 YNFKEQ. CDR3 nucleotides: TGTGCCAGCAGCCAAGACCTCGGCAGGGCCAGGAACGAGCAGTACTTC. Translated: CASSQDLGRARNEQYF.

This clonotype was recorded a few times. The chain links TRBV15 to TRBJ1-4, with D unclear. From germline, CDR1 is LNHNV and CDR2 YYDKDF (reference sequence). V dropped 2 bases and J dropped 10 bases, with 14 bases sitting between them. The CDR3 runs 14 residues. CDR3 nucleotide sequence: TGTGCCACCAGCAGACTTGGAGCTGTCGGAAAACTGTTTTTT. Its protein is CATSRLGAVGKLFF.

This chain uses TRBV5-1 with TRBJ1-4, with 8 positions matching TRBD1. The CDR3 consists of 15 residues. The germline CDR1 and CDR2 sequences are SGHRS and YFSETQ. V gave up 1 base and J gave up 7 bases; unmatched junction bases: 6. Written as DNA, the CDR3 is TGCGCCAGCAGCTTGAATACAGGGGGAGGTGAAAAACTGTTTTTT. It encodes CASSLNTGGGEKLFF.